This T cell receptor (beta chain) comes out of a study of response to subunit inactivated influenza vaccine. General observations from the study: Authors suggested each seasonal flu vaccination may recruit only limited numbers of new T cells.

Germline V gives CDR1 LGHDT, CDR2 YNNKEL (reference sequence). V lost 1 base and J 4 bases, leaving 11 bases between the germline ends. The CDR3 runs to 14 residues. This clonotype has a handful of counts. The antigen remains undetermined. One entry per CDR3 protein, called by TCRdb with MiXCR from the RT-PCR reads. Altogether approximately 480,000 distinct CDR3 sequences are present, approximately 11% being singletons, with the ten largest covering roughly 12%. Sequences were derived from PBMCs from blood, sampled 35 to 45 days after vaccination. J is TRBJ2-7 and V is TRBV3-1; the D gene is possibly TRBD2 (5 bases). The sequence was collected from a man between 45 and 60 years old who received an inactivated influenza vaccine. The CDR3 reads CASSQAGLRYEQYF. The CDR3 region has the DNA TGTGCCAGCAGCCAAGCCGGACTCAGGTACGAGCAGTACTTC.